This T cell receptor (beta chain) was sequenced for a study of CD8 T cells in Susac syndrome. RNA, at about 0.45 to 1 ug, was reverse transcribed with random hexamers. Via MiXCR, TCRdb re-called the immunoSEQ multiplex PCR reads, giving one row per CDR3 protein. The sample yields approximately 130,000 distinct CDR3 sequences, less than 95% seen once. Sequencing of TCR beta covered CD8+ and CD4+ T cells obtained from blood. The healthy controls were matched to patients by age and sex. FACS was used to enrich TEMRA cells, whereas the CD8+ and CD4+ T cells were obtained by negative isolation. Trimming cost V 10 bases and J 5 bases, with 21 bases left between them. This CDR3 spans 14 amino acids. Germline V CDR1 and CDR2: MNHEY, SVGAGI.

This receptor was obtained from a human donor in good health. V and J are TRBV6-5 and TRBJ2-7, with D tentatively TRBD1 (6 bases). The source material was CD4+ T cells from PBMCs. The CDR3 reads CATAAWQGFDEQYF. The CDR3 DNA reads TGTGCCACCGCCGCGTGGCAGGGGTTCGACGAGCAGTACTTC.